Described below is a single T cell receptor beta chain sequence and its context. Antigen: not known. This specimen belongs to a study of shared clonotypes between healthy human individuals. Study outcomes and limitations: All-four-donor shared clonotypes had higher generation probabilities than non-shared clonotypes did. Genetic and exposure-history diversity was limited by the small donor number.

Trimming cost V 5 bases and J 5 bases; bases outside gene matches: 15. This CDR3 has 16 residues. Germline V gives CDR1 SGHAT, CDR2 FQDESV (reference sequence). Only in-frame clones appear in the TCRdb table, and some are missing; sequencing was by immunoSEQ multiplex PCR. The sample shows 100,000 to 120,000 clones, around 68% of them seen only once. The TCR sequence derives from a woman aged 25 to 39 in good health. Material: memory CD8+ T cells sorted from blood. The subset is: CD45RO+ cells pooled with CCR7-negative TemRA cells. The chain has TRBV11-1 and TRBJ2-7; 7 bases agree with TRBD1. This CDR3 is CASSPRRRGRKDEQYF. The CDR3 DNA sequence: TGTGCCAGCAGCCCAAGGAGAAGGGGGCGAAAGGACGAGCAGTACTTC.